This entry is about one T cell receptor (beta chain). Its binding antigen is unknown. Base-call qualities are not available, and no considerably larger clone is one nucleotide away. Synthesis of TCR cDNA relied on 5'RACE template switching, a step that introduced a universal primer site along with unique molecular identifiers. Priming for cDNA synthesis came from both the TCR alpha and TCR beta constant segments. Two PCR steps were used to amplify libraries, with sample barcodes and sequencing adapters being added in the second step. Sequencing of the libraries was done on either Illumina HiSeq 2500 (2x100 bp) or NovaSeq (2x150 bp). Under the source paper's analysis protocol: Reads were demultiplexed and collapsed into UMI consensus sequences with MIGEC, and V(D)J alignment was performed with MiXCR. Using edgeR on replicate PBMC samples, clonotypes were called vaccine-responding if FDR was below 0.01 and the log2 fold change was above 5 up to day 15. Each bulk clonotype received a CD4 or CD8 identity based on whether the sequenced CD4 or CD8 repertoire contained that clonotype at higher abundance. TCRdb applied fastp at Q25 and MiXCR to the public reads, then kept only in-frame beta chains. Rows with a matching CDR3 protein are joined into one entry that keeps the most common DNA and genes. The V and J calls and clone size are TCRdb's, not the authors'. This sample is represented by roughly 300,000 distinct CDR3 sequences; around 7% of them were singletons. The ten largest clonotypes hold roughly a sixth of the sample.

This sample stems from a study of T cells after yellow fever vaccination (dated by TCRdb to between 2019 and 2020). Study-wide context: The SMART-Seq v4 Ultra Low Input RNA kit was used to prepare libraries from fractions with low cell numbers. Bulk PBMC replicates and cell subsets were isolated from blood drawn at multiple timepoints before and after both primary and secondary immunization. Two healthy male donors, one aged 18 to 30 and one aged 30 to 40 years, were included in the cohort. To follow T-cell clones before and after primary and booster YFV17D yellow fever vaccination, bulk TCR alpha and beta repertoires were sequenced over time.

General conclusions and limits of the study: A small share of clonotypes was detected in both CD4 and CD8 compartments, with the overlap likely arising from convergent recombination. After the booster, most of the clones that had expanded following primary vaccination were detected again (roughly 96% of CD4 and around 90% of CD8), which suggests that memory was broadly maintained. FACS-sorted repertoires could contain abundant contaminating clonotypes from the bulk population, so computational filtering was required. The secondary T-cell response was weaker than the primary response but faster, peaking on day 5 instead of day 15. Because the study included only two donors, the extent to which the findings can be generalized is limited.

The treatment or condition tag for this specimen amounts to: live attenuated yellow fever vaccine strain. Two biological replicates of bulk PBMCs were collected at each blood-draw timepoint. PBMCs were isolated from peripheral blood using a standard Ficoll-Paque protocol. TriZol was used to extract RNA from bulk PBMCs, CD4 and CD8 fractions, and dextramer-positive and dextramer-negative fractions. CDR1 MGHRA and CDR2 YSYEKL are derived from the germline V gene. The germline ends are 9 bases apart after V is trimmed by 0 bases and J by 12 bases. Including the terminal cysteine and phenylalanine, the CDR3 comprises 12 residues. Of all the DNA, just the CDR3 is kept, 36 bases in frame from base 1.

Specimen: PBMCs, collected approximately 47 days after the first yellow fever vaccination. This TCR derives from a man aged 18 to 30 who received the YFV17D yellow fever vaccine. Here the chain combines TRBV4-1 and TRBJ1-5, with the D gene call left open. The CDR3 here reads CASSQDKGSQHF. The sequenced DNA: TGCGCCAGCAGCCAAGACAAAGGGAGCCAGCATTTT.